This TCR beta chain comes out of a study of OX40 agonist ivuxolimab in advanced cancers. The CDR3 is 13 residues long. V dropped 1 base and J dropped 4 bases, with 7 bases sitting between them. Germline V lookup: CDR1 MGHDK, CDR2 SYGVNS. Method: immunoSEQ multiplex PCR; TCRdb's copy keeps in-frame clones and lacks some. The sample lists 50,000 or so clones, nearly 80% occurring once. The chain recombines TRBV25-1 with TRBJ2-5, with D tentatively TRBD2 (6 bases). Source: CD4+ or CD8+ T cells sorted from blood, taken in a trial of the OX40 agonist ivuxolimab. This TCR was recovered from an adult with an advanced solid tumor such as melanoma, head and neck, liver or kidney cancer. The CDR3 is CASSELGGETQYF. CDR3 bases: TGTGCCAGCAGTGAATTGGGGGGAGAGACCCAGTACTTC.